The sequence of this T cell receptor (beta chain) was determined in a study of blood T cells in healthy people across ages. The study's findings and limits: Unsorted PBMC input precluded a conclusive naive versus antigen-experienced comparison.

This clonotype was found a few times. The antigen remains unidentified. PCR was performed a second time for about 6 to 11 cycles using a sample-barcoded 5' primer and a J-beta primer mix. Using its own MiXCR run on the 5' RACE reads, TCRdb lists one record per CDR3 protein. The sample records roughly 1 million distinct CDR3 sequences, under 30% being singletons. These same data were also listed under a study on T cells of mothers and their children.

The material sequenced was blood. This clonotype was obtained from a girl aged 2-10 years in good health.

CDR3 coding DNA: TGCAGTGCTAGAGATCAGGGCGGGGGGGCACCAGATACGCAGTATTTT. Translated: CSARDQGGGAPDTQYF. The chain combines TRBV20-1 with TRBJ2-3; 9 positions agree with TRBD2. Germline assignment: CDR1 DFQATT and CDR2 SNEGSKA (reference sequence). The junction had 8 bases not matched to a gene; V was cut back by 0 bases and J by 4 bases. This CDR3 has 16 residues.